The 3 T cell receptor beta chains reported below all come from one sample, sequenced in a study of T cell repertoires in cytomegalovirus infection. TCRdb used MiXCR to reprocess the reads, holding one entry per CDR3 protein. The sample yields fewer than 550,000 distinct CDR3 sequences, approximately 30% seen once. Sequencing input: PBMCs. These receptor sequences come from a human donor in good health (CMV status not recorded). Some clones in this sample may be carry-over from other donors' samples.

There are many counts of this clonotype. The chain carries TRBV7-2 and TRBJ1-2; D gene unclear. The CDR3 length is 16 residues. V lost 0 bases and J lost 6, with 17 bases in between. The germline CDR1 and CDR2 sequences are SGHTA and FQGNSA. The CDR3 spells CASSLAFPPRSDGYTF. CDR3 in DNA: TGTGCCAGCAGCTTAGCGTTCCCTCCTCGGAGCGATGGCTACACCTTC.

The table lists this clonotype with a few counts. The chain employs TRBV7-2 and TRBJ2-7, with 12 positions matching TRBD1. The V segment lost 7 bases and the J segment 6 bases; nucleotides outside the gene matches: 4. The CDR3 consists of 13 residues. The germline gives CDR1 SGHTA, CDR2 FQGNSA. CDR3 amino acids: CASTWDRGLEQYF. The CDR3 nucleotides read TGTGCCAGCACCTGGGACAGGGGGCTCGAGCAGTACTTC. Complete variable domain (other parts from reference TRBV7-2 and TRBJ2-7): GAGVSQSPSNKVTEKGKDVELRCDPISGHTALYWYRQSLGQGLEFLIYFQGNSAPDKSGLPSDRFSAERTGGSVSTLTIQRTQQEDSAVYLCASTWDRGLEQYFGPGTRLTVT.

This clonotype was detected only a few times. The chain uses TRBV23-1 and TRBJ2-1, with 9 positions matching TRBD1. TRBV23-1 is sorted into the ORF group, with uncertain function. The junction had 12 bases not matched to a gene; V was cut back by 2 bases and J by 1 base. The length of the CDR3 is 19 residues. The CDR3 nucleotides read TGCGCCAGCAGTCAACCAAACCCCCGGGACAGGGTATCCTACAATGAGCAGTTCTTC. Its translation is CASSQPNPRDRVSYNEQFF.